Listed below are T cell receptor beta chains from one sample, sequenced in a study of identical twins' blood T cells. TCRdb passed the 5' RACE reads through MiXCR, listing each CDR3 protein once. The sample contains about 370,000 distinct CDR3 sequences, under 30% of which appear only once. Sequencing was performed on PBMCs. The receptors here all came from a woman aged 18 to 50 in good health. The CDR3 runs from the conserved cysteine through the conserved F or W. D genes are given only for firm matches. Clone size is stated in some rows and not others, as once, few, many or a class when expanded.

TRBD1	TRBV29-1	few	TRBJ1-2	CSVTGGRGYTF	TGCAGCGTCACAGGGGGCCGTGGCTACACCTTC
.	TRBV2	few	TRBJ1-5	CASSLQNQPQHF	TGTGCCAGCAGTCTACAGAATCAGCCCCAGCATTTT
.	TRBV5-1	.	TRBJ2-1	CASSLGLVIEQFF	TGCGCCAGCAGCTTGGGCCTAGTGATTGAGCAGTTCTTC
TRBD1	TRBV20-1	many	TRBJ1-1	CSARGQVQTEAFF	TGCAGTGCTCGGGGACAGGTACAGACTGAAGCTTTCTTT
.	TRBV16	.	TRBJ1-1	CASSQSTVSGAFF	TGTGCCAGCAGCCAATCCACAGTGTCTGGAGCTTTCTTT
.	TRBV2	.	TRBJ2-5	CASGDQETQYF	TGTGCCAGCGGTGACCAAGAGACCCAGTACTTC
.	TRBV14	.	TRBJ2-2	CASSQTGTGIFGELFF	TGTGCCAGCAGCCAGACCGGGACTGGTATTTTCGGGGAGCTGTTTTTT
.	TRBV5-1	many	TRBJ2-7	CASSLLAGQTYEQYF	TGCGCCAGCAGCTTGCTTGCAGGGCAGACCTACGAGCAGTACTTC
.	TRBV7-9	.	TRBJ1-1	CASSSWTSGAFF	TGTGCCAGCAGCTCGTGGACTAGTGGAGCTTTCTTT
TRBD1	TRBV20-1	.	TRBJ2-3	CSASPGTDTDTQYF	TGCAGTGCTAGCCCCGGGACAGACACAGATACGCAGTATTTT
.	TRBV7-2	few	TRBJ1-1	CASSRDEISTEAFF	TGTGCCAGCAGCCGAGACGAGATCAGCACTGAAGCTTTCTTT
TRBD1	TRBV5-5	.	TRBJ1-2	CASSLVGQSNYGYTF	TGTGCCAGCAGCTTGGTGGGACAGTCGAACTATGGCTACACCTTC
.	TRBV9	few	TRBJ1-6	CASSVGQANSPLHF	TGTGCCAGCAGCGTAGGTCAGGCAAATTCACCCCTCCACTTT